This section outlines one T cell receptor (beta chain) sequence together with its context. No antigen is known for it. The sample belongs to a study of shared clonotypes between healthy human individuals. The germline CDR1 and CDR2 sequences are MDHEN and SYDVKM. Trimming took off 5 bases at V and 2 bases at J, with 7 bases between the two ends. The CDR3 loop spans 12 amino acids. In the authors' methods: There were no quality scores in the junction-only immunoSEQ sequences, so filtering differed. Sequencing was performed with immunoSEQ multiplex PCR; in TCRdb, only in-frame clones are kept and a portion is missing. The V and J calls and clone size come from that table; D and trimming were worked out from the DNA. Seen here are 1.4 million or so clones, 97% to 99% observed once, and the top ten hold over 0.3%. Donation came from healthy HIV-negative adults that had no recent acute infections or vaccinations. All the donors were Caucasian adults who lived in Nashville, Tennessee.

Study findings and constraints: Around 5.4% of naive CD4 clonotypes were common to a few donors.

V is TRBV28 and J is TRBJ2-7; D not certain. The clonotype originates from a man younger than 45 in good health. Sequencing used naive CD4+ T cells sorted from blood. Subset indicated: CD45RA+ positively selected. CDR3 sequence: CASSISTYEQYF. CDR3 nucleotide sequence: TGTGCCAGCAGTATTTCGACCTACGAGCAGTACTTC.